This TCR beta chain was recovered during a study of regulatory T cells in long-lasting Graves disease (dated by TCRdb to the early 2020s). Regarding the complete study: Patients with newly diagnosed Graves' disease had been on antithyroid drugs for under 3 months. Persistent Graves' disease patients were compared with newly diagnosed Graves' disease patients by peripheral blood TCR sequencing and RNA sequencing. The study was registered as a clinical trial and conducted in China. TCR sequencing covered some 13 persistent and roughly 20 newly diagnosed Graves' disease patients, some 35 samples in total. Points the paper makes about the study in general: Peripheral blood alone was examined, since thyroid tissue, which constituted the primary lesion, could not be accessed. The authors noted that the small sample size was a limitation that may lower accuracy. Sequencing and analysis were limited to the TCR beta chain. Compared with newly diagnosed patients, patients with persistent Graves' disease had lower TCR Shannon entropy and fewer highly expanded clones, which suggests clonal expansion. Persistent patients shared more public clonotypes among themselves (around 2,800) than newly diagnosed patients did (about 970). Persistent disease showed preferential use of TRBV28, TRBJ1-2 and TRBJ2-5, whereas newly diagnosed disease favored TRBV20-1 and TRBJ2-1.

The meaning of the sample's time point label: newly diagnosed GD, antithyroid drugs for less than 3 months. RNA was extracted from PBMCs in TRIzol for both TCR sequencing and RNA sequencing. The diagnosis of Graves' disease followed American Thyroid Association guidelines. The patients came from an endocrinology department in Xi'an, China. Each patient gave approximately 9 milliliters of peripheral blood, collected in an EDTA anticoagulant tube. Ficoll Paque Plus density gradient separation was used to isolate PBMCs, and no further T cell sorting was performed. An Agilent 2100 Bioanalyzer and agarose gel were used to check RNA quality, and a NanoDrop 2000 was used to measure RNA concentration. In this sample, this clonotype turned up many times. It lacks a known antigen. Nothing much larger sits one base from this clone, and base qualities are not available. The germline V gene specifies SNHLY as CDR1 and FYNNEI as CDR2. The CDR3 measures 15 amino acids from cysteine to phenylalanine. CDR3 DNA is the only sequence kept; it has 45 bases, read in frame from the first base. Cut back by 7 bases and 3 bases, the V and J ends lie 16 bases apart.

Library preparation used multiplex PCR. Sequencing was carried out with an Illumina HiSeq 4000. TCR beta libraries were built with iRepertoire HTBI primers and Arm-PCR amplification of CDR3 regions. PCR products were gel purified before sequencing. The original methods were these. Gene usage analysis of CDR3 amino acid clonotypes relied on the roughly 58 TRBV and around 14 TRBJ segments identified across samples. COPE and FqMerger were used to merge the filtered high-quality paired reads into contigs. BLAST was used to align contigs to the IMGT TRBV, TRBD and TRBJ reference genes, and CDR3 was defined following IMGT. Any clonotype with a frequency above 0.1% was counted as a highly expanded clone. Shannon entropy served as the measure of repertoire diversity, while the Gini coefficient captured V-J evenness. A clonotype found in more than one individual was treated as public. TCRdb reprocessing: public reads trimmed at Q25 with fastp, clones called with MiXCR, in-frame beta chains kept. Rows merge per CDR3 protein into single entries with the most common DNA and genes. The authors' filters were not applied to this entry. This sample lists 400,000 to 500,000 distinct CDR3 sequences; about a sixth were detected once. The ten top clones hold about 23% of the sample.

This sample also belongs to another study, concerning T cells in Graves' hyperthyroidism and ophthalmopathy. Taken from the second paper: Stable Graves' hyperthyroidism was defined as the absence of progression to ophthalmopathy over 18 months of follow-up. Hyperthyroidism patients were newly diagnosed, with disease duration under 2 months, and aged 18 to 65 years. The study excluded patients with uncontrolled infections, other autoimmune diseases, pregnancy or lactation. Clinical symptoms, serum thyroxine and TRAb, thyroid ultrasound, and orbital computed tomography formed the basis for the diagnoses. For the first round of RT-PCR on the TCR CDR3, the HTBI primer set was used together with the Qiagen OneStep RT-PCR kit. Most expanded thyroid clonotypes (frequency above 0.001) were also detected in blood, suggesting blood repertoires may reflect thyroid immune responses. A 13 V-J signature model separated ophthalmopathy from stable hyperthyroidism, with around 88% sensitivity and about 81% specificity in cross-validation and 80%/75% in testing. In validation, the model predicted progression to ophthalmopathy with 55% to 71% sensitivity and approximately 72% specificity, a median of about six months before onset. A discovery cohort of roughly 100 patients, roughly 43 with Graves' ophthalmopathy and about 58 with stable Graves' hyperthyroidism, was used to find distinguishing TCR V-J signatures. Whether ophthalmopathy could be predicted prospectively was tested in an independent validation cohort made up of 18 to 20 hyperthyroidism patients plus 17 patients who later progressed to ophthalmopathy. The roughly 99 discovery patients were divided at random into training and test sets in a 7:3 ratio. In addition, the study compared T-cell repertoires in thyroid tissue and in blood from over 5 Graves' hyperthyroidism patients. Once sampling was done, hyperthyroidism patients were given methimazole at a starting dose of 30 mg daily, whereas ophthalmopathy patients were given high-dose intravenous methylprednisolone. Libraries were constructed in a second round of multiplex PCR, after which size selection and purification were carried out. Paired-end sequencing of the libraries was performed with 100 bp reads on an Illumina HiSeq2000. SOAPnuke was used to process the raw data, with reads discarded if the reads contained adapters or uncalled bases, had a mean Phred below 15, or lacked an exact constant-primer or identifier match. High-quality paired reads were merged with COPE v1.2.5, and unique nucleotide sequences were defined as clonotypes. MiTCR v1.1 was used to align the clonotypes against IMGT TRBV, TRBD and TRBJ reference segments. Analysis was restricted to V-J combinations with a frequency above 0.0001, which covered over 98% of repertoires. A TCS score was defined as the ratio of F50 (clonal expansion) to E x V (chaos), with BLOSUM62-based TCRdist applied between CDR3 peptides within each V-J. Welch's t-statistics and random forest reduced some 510 V-J features to 10 to 15, which were used in a naive Bayes classifier (R e1071). No statistical method was used to fix the sample size in advance, and group allocation was not hidden from the investigators. The paper reports TCR Vbeta CDR3 sequencing of about 140 peripheral blood samples: around 45 ophthalmopathy, about 75 hyperthyroidism and approximately 17 progressor patients.

Specimen: peripheral blood mononuclear cells (PBMCs), collected at new diagnosis, from a patient treated with antithyroid drugs. The sequence is built from TRBV2 and TRBJ2-1, with an unclear D gene assignment. The TCR sequence derives from a woman younger than 30 with Graves disease. Donor details come from another sample of the same person, matched by shared clones. At the DNA level, the sequence is TGTGCCAGCAAAGAGAACGAGGAGTACTACAATGAGCAGTTCTTC. This is translated as CASKENEEYYNEQFF.